The rows below give T cell receptor beta chains drawn from one sample of a study of cytomegalovirus exposure and HLA in healthy donors. This table comes from immunoSEQ multiplex PCR, and its TCRdb copy is limited to in-frame clones, with some not included. The data show 110,000 or so clones, over 75% seen once. Material: PBMCs. The receptors originated from a woman aged 18-30 years in good health and CMV-seronegative. Both conserved end residues are part of each CDR3. Fields, in order: V gene, D gene, CDR3 protein. A D gene is named only where the DNA matches it firmly.

TRBV5-1 | - | CASSFGILTGELFF
TRBV28 | TRBD1 | CASSPRGGTNTGELFF
TRBV7-2 | - | CASSLLPAGYSNQPQHF
TRBV7-2 | - | CASSPGPLGETQYF
TRBV19 | TRBD2 | CASSMGGRATTGELFF
TRBV6-5 | - | CASSSLGGNNEQFF
TRBV7-9 | TRBD2 | CASSLIPSGSAGELFF
TRBV6-5 | TRBD1 | CASSYSDRGGGYTF
TRBV30 | - | CAWSHHGGNTIYF
TRBV10-2 | TRBD2 | CASRSGTSEKGDTQYF
TRBV7-2 | TRBD1 | CASSLMAGGMDTQYF
TRBV27 | - | CASSSIGGSGYGYTF
TRBV6-5 | - | CASSPSGETQYF
TRBV7-2 | - | CASSSKLRFTDTQYF
TRBV29-1 | - | CSVSRAEQETQYF
TRBV2 | - | CASTYTSQFNYGYTF
TRBV9 | TRBD2 | CASSESSGGFNEQFF
TRBV5-6 | TRBD2 | CASSWTSISRGAKNIQYF
TRBV7-9 | - | CASSSAGEYEQYF
TRBV2 | TRBD2 | CASSQGGVRTGELFF
TRBV13 | TRBD2 | CASSLGLAGNNEQFF
TRBV19 | - | CASSNQRFGNTIYF
TRBV29-1 | TRBD1 | CSVGRDRSTDTQYF
TRBV27 | TRBD1 | CASSLSGTGAREQYF
TRBV29-1 | - | CSYRTEAFF
TRBV4-3 | - | CASSQVGSGNYGYTF
TRBV19 | - | CASSIGAGEQYF
TRBV6-1 | - | CASSPSSGNTIYF
TRBV6-5 | TRBD1 | CASSRQGTEAFF
TRBV2 | - | CASSEHKDYLYEQYF
TRBV30 | - | CAWTSDSYSNQPQHF
TRBV29-1 | TRBD1 | CSVTDQGARTEAFF
TRBV20-1 | - | CSQGGETEAFF
TRBV6-5 | - | CASSIGTRNQPQHF
TRBV6-1 | TRBD1 | CASSPDRVGTDTQYF
TRBV5-8 | - | CASSLRVSGNTIYF
TRBV11-3 | TRBD1 | CASSLGTGVKRDTQYF
TRBV6-1 | TRBD2 | CASSELAGDQETQYF
TRBV10-1 | TRBD2 | CAGSELTSDAGELFF
TRBV5-1 | TRBD1 | CASSLDGQGVNEKLFF
TRBV10-3 | TRBD1 | CAISDSGQGGGYTF